This T cell receptor beta chain originates from a study of blood T cells in healthy people across ages. Then a second PCR, running about 6 to 12 cycles, was carried out with a sample-barcoded 5' primer and a J-beta primer mix. Researchers report that a template-switch adaptor with 12 random nucleotides tagged each cDNA molecule. In TCRdb, the 5' RACE reads were re-called with MiXCR into one record per CDR3 protein. The sample includes about 1 million distinct CDR3 sequences, around 43% of them seen just once. CDR1 is SGHTA and CDR2 is FQGNSA in the germline V gene. V was pared by 2 bases and J by 2 bases, with 13 bases between. The CDR3 extends over 15 amino acids.

This receptor was obtained from a woman aged 55 to 70 in good health. Sequencing input: blood. This rearrangement joins TRBV7-2 to TRBJ2-7; D not resolved. The CDR3 DNA sequence: TGTGCCAGCAGCTTAACGCTAGGCCAGCCCTACGAGCAGTACTTC. This encodes CASSLTLGQPYEQYF.